A selection of T cell receptor beta chains follows, all from one sample in a study of Ad26.COV2.S vaccination and SARS-CoV-2 variants. Produced via immunoSEQ multiplex PCR; TCRdb's table is partial and in-frame only. Among around 450,000 clones, 80% to 95% were seen once, and the ten largest hold around 4.5%. The source was peripheral blood, collected in a trial of Ad26.COV2.S vaccine versus placebo. The source is a person aged 18 to 65 who received the Ad26.COV2.S COVID-19 vaccine or a placebo. The CDR3 runs from the conserved cysteine through the conserved F or W. The D gene is left open where the match is weak. Size is omitted from some rows. Given values are once, few, many or a class for expanded clones.

>TRBV20-1|TRBD2|NA|TRBJ2-3
CSASPRSGRLSTDTQYF
TGCAGTGCTAGTCCGAGAAGCGGGAGGCTAAGCACAGATACGCAGTATTTT
>TRBV12-5|TRBD1|NA|TRBJ2-1
CASGQGQGTWDEQFF
TGTGCTAGTGGTCAAGGACAGGGGACGTGGGATGAGCAGTTCTTC
>TRBV28|TRBD2|NA|TRBJ2-7
CASEASGGLYEQYF
TGTGCCAGCGAGGCCAGCGGGGGGCTTTACGAGCAGTACTTC
>TRBV7-9|NA|NA|TRBJ2-5
CASSSKPLAGQETQYF
TGTGCCAGCAGCTCCAAACCCCTGGCGGGACAAGAGACCCAGTACTTC
>TRBV19|NA|once|TRBJ2-3
CASRAARGSTDTQYF
TGTGCCAGTAGAGCGGCGAGGGGTAGCACAGATACGCAGTATTTT
>TRBV28|NA|NA|TRBJ1-6
CASSLSGASNSPLHF
TGTGCCAGCAGTTTGTCAGGGGCATCTAATTCACCCCTCCACTTT
>TRBV4-2|NA|few|TRBJ1-6
CASSQDGGLYSPLHF
TGTGCCAGCAGCCAAGATGGAGGGCTCTATTCACCCCTCCACTTT
>TRBV29-1|TRBD1|NA|TRBJ2-7
CSVGWGTEQYF
TGCAGCGTGGGGTGGGGGACAGAACAGTACTTC
>TRBV9|TRBD2|NA|TRBJ2-5
CASSVDAPLAGVRETQYF
TGTGCCAGCAGCGTAGATGCCCCACTAGCGGGAGTGCGAGAGACCCAGTACTTC
>TRBV18|NA|NA|TRBJ2-1
CASSPTYNEQFF
TGTGCCAGCTCACCTACGTACAATGAGCAGTTCTTC
>TRBV6-6|NA|NA|TRBJ2-3
CASSRTLSTDTQYF
TGTGCCAGCAGTCGGACACTGAGCACAGATACGCAGTATTTT
>TRBV6-2/TRBV6-3|NA|NA|TRBJ2-7
CASRPTLLRRDRPYEQYF
TGTGCCAGCAGACCTACCCTCCTACGGCGGGATCGGCCCTACGAGCAGTACTTC
>TRBV7-2|NA|NA|TRBJ2-5
CASSLPGQLQETQYF
TGTGCCAGCAGCTTACCTGGACAGCTTCAAGAGACCCAGTACTTC
>TRBV6-6|NA|NA|TRBJ2-3
CASSYSEGTDTQYF
TGTGCCAGCAGTTACTCCGAGGGGACAGATACGCAGTATTTT
>TRBV7-6|NA|NA|TRBJ2-2
CASSRTAGAGGELFF
TGTGCCAGCAGCAGAACGGCAGGGGCTGGCGGGGAGCTGTTTTTT
>TRBV7-2|NA|NA|TRBJ2-4
CASSLAFGRYKNIQYF
TGTGCCAGCAGCTTAGCTTTTGGGCGATACAAAAACATTCAGTACTTC
>TRBV5-4|NA|NA|TRBJ2-7
CASSPETGYEQYF
TGTGCCAGCAGCCCCGAGACAGGATACGAGCAGTACTTC
>TRBV28|NA|NA|TRBJ1-1
CASSPAVVRTEAFF
TGTGCCAGCAGCCCCGCAGTTGTCCGCACTGAAGCTTTCTTT
>TRBV2|NA|NA|TRBJ2-1
CASSVPTSPYNEQFF
TGTGCCAGCAGTGTTCCGACTAGTCCTTACAATGAGCAGTTCTTC
>TRBV6-5|NA|few|TRBJ2-7
CAGRDTYEQYF
TGTGCCGGCCGAGATACTTACGAGCAGTACTTC
>TRBV7-8|TRBD2|NA|TRBJ2-2
CASTIAGDDTGELFF
TGTGCCAGCACAATAGCGGGAGATGACACCGGGGAGCTGTTTTTT
>TRBV13|TRBD2|NA|TRBJ2-7
CASSGLAGAGSYEQYF
TGTGCCAGCAGCGGACTAGCGGGGGCAGGCTCCTACGAGCAGTACTTC
>TRBV2|TRBD2|once|TRBJ2-1
CASSQTSGRGSSYNEQFF
TGTGCCAGCAGCCAGACTAGCGGGAGGGGCAGCTCCTACAATGAGCAGTTCTTC
>TRBV6-5|NA|NA|TRBJ1-1
CASSFWGAEAFF
TGTGCCAGCAGCTTCTGGGGGGCCGAAGCTTTCTTT
>TRBV12-3/TRBV12-4|NA|NA|TRBJ2-1
CASRRLAMGEQFF
TGTGCCAGCAGACGTCTAGCTATGGGTGAGCAGTTCTTC
>TRBV18|NA|once|TRBJ2-5
CASSPGTEETQYF
TGTGCCAGCTCACCGGGGACGGAAGAGACCCAGTACTTC
>TRBV11-3|NA|NA|TRBJ2-3
CASSLSVSPSTDTQYF
TGTGCCAGCAGCTTAAGCGTTTCACCTAGCACAGATACGCAGTATTTT